This T cell receptor (beta chain) was found in a study of blood T cell repertoires in COVID-19. Turning to the study itself: Sites across the United States, Italy and Spain contributed samples from acute and convalescent COVID-19. In each case, the material was cDNA or gDNA derived from T cells, B-cell-depleted T cells, or PBMCs.

CDR3 length equals 18 residues. Germline V gene lookup returns CDR1 SEHNR and CDR2 FQNEAQ (reference sequence). V lost 4 bases, J lost 7 bases, and 15 bases stayed unmatched. Generated by immunoSEQ multiplex PCR, the TCRdb table keeps only in-frame clones and is missing some. In the table there are 650,000 to 800,000 clones, 90% of which are singletons. Material: peripheral blood. The chain combines TRBV7-9 with TRBJ2-7, with TRBD2 matching 14 bases. The receptor comes from a young woman with acute or convalescent COVID-19. The CDR3 loop is CASSSPGLAGDPSREQYF. The DNA for the CDR3 is TGTGCCAGCAGCTCTCCGGGACTAGCGGGGGACCCGTCTAGAGAGCAGTACTTC.